A selection of T cell receptor beta chains follows, all from one sample in a study of a mutant IDH1 vaccine in newly diagnosed glioma. TCRdb's table, derived via immunoSEQ multiplex PCR, lists solely in-frame clones and lacks some. The table shows around 26,000 clones, with around 84% occurring only once. Their target antigens are unknown. The specimen comprised PBMCs, sampled from a glioma patient whose treatment included an IDH1 peptide vaccine. The receptors were gathered from a woman in her 30s with glioma. The CDR3 runs from the conserved cysteine through the conserved F or W. The order of the fields is clone size, J gene, D gene, V gene, CDR3 protein, CDR3 DNA. A D gene is named only where the DNA matches it firmly. Size is stated for part of the rows, as once, few or many counts, or as a class when the clone is expanded.

NA | TRBJ2-7 | NA | TRBV18 | CASSPGRSYEQYF | TGTGCCAGCTCACCGGGTCGCTCCTACGAGCAGTACTTC
NA | TRBJ2-3 | TRBD2 | TRBV2 | CASSVAGGTDTQYF | TGTGCCAGCAGCGTAGCGGGGGGGACAGATACGCAGTATTTT
NA | TRBJ2-5 | NA | TRBV5-1 | CASSLVRAGQETQYF | TGCGCCAGCAGCTTGGTTCGGGCAGGGCAAGAGACCCAGTACTTC
NA | TRBJ2-4 | NA | TRBV19 | CASSFRGSGLSGDIQYF | TGTGCCAGTAGTTTCCGGGGTAGCGGCCTCTCGGGGGACATTCAGTACTTC
medium-sized | TRBJ2-1 | TRBD1 | TRBV7-9 | CASSLGAGGINEQFF | TGTGCCAGCAGCTTAGGGGCAGGGGGAATCAATGAGCAGTTCTTC
NA | TRBJ2-2 | NA | TRBV6-1 | CASSAQGGTGELFF | TGTGCCAGCAGTGCCCAGGGGGGGACCGGGGAGCTGTTTTTT
once | TRBJ2-7 | TRBD1 | TRBV9 | CASSVSTGVLGEQYF | TGTGCCAGCAGCGTATCGACAGGGGTCCTGGGCGAGCAGTACTTC
once | TRBJ2-5 | TRBD1 | TRBV27 | CASSPGDLDRAQTQYF | TGTGCCAGCAGTCCCGGGGACCTAGACAGGGCCCAGACCCAGTACTTC
NA | TRBJ1-4 | NA | TRBV2 | CASCRRAINEKLFF | TGTGCCAGCTGCAGACGGGCCATTAATGAAAAACTGTTTTTT
NA | TRBJ2-7 | NA | TRBV6-5 | CASSYRAPGYEQYF | TGTGCCAGCAGTTACAGGGCCCCCGGCTACGAGCAGTACTTC
NA | TRBJ1-6 | TRBD1 | TRBV10-2 | CASSLVDRDSPLHF | TGCGCCAGCAGCCTGGTGGACAGGGATTCACCCCTCCACTTT
NA | TRBJ2-5 | TRBD2 | TRBV5-1 | CASSVGASGNQETQYF | TGCGCCAGCAGCGTTGGCGCTAGCGGGAACCAAGAGACCCAGTACTTC
NA | TRBJ2-6 | NA | TRBV25-1 | CASSDLGGLKANVLTF | TGTGCCAGCAGTGATCTCGGAGGGCTCAAGGCCAACGTCCTGACTTTC
many | TRBJ1-2 | NA | TRBV6-1 | CASSAGTLLGGYTF | TGTGCCAGCAGTGCCGGGACCCTCCTCGGTGGCTACACCTTC
NA | TRBJ2-2 | NA | TRBV29-1 | CSVALDRPNTGELFF | TGCAGCGTTGCCTTAGACAGGCCCAACACCGGGGAGCTGTTTTTT
NA | TRBJ1-1 | NA | TRBV30 | CAWSPTREAFF | TGTGCCTGGAGTCCCACCCGAGAAGCTTTCTTT
NA | TRBJ2-2 | TRBD1 | TRBV4-2 | CASSQGQGAGGELFF | TGTGCCAGCAGCCAAGGACAGGGGGCTGGCGGGGAGCTGTTTTTT
few | TRBJ1-1 | TRBD1 | TRBV4-3 | CASSQDRGRGSEAFF | TGCGCCAGCAGCCAAGACCGCGGCAGGGGGTCTGAAGCTTTCTTT
few | TRBJ2-7 | TRBD1 | TRBV6-5 | CASRPGTDRTEQYF | TGTGCCAGCAGACCCGGGACAGACCGCACCGAGCAGTACTTC
NA | TRBJ2-2 | NA | TRBV2 | CATLRGASTGELFF | TGTGCCACTCTCCGGGGAGCGAGCACCGGGGAGCTGTTTTTT
NA | TRBJ2-5 | NA | TRBV7-9 | CASSSPERARETQYF | TGTGCCAGCAGCTCCCCGGAAAGGGCTCGGGAGACCCAGTACTTC
NA | TRBJ1-5 | NA | TRBV5-8 | CASSSWGQNSNQPQHF | TGTGCCAGCAGCTCCTGGGGACAAAATAGCAATCAGCCCCAGCATTTT
NA | TRBJ2-4 | NA | TRBV29-1 | CSVESVLAKNIQYF | TGCAGCGTTGAGTCAGTCCTAGCCAAAAACATTCAGTACTTC
NA | TRBJ1-2 | TRBD1 | TRBV5-6 | CASNRDSYYGYTF | TGTGCCAGCAACCGGGACAGCTACTATGGCTACACCTTC
NA | TRBJ1-1 | TRBD1 | TRBV4-1 | CASSKPGQANTEAFF | TGCGCCAGCAGCAAACCGGGACAGGCGAACACTGAAGCTTTCTTT
NA | TRBJ2-7 | NA | TRBV20-1 | CSAQSSYEQYF | TGCAGTGCTCAAAGCTCCTACGAGCAGTACTTC
few | TRBJ1-5 | NA | TRBV9 | CASSVDYNQPQHF | TGTGCCAGCAGCGTAGATTATAATCAGCCCCAGCATTTT
NA | TRBJ1-1 | NA | TRBV2 | CASSDVGMNTEAFF | TGTGCCAGCAGTGACGTGGGAATGAACACTGAAGCTTTCTTT
NA | TRBJ2-7 | NA | TRBV11-2 | CASSSNLGPSYEQYF | TGTGCCAGCAGCTCCAACCTCGGGCCGTCCTACGAGCAGTACTTC
NA | TRBJ2-3 | NA | TRBV4-1 | CASSLVGGGDTQYF | TGCGCCAGCAGCCTGGTTGGGGGAGGTGATACGCAGTATTTT
NA | TRBJ2-3 | NA | TRBV6-5 | CASSSLGQGLDTQYF | TGTGCCAGCAGTTCCCTCGGACAAGGCCTGGATACGCAGTATTTT
NA | TRBJ2-7 | TRBD1 | TRBV7-8 | CASSLERWTGRPVEQYF | TGTGCCAGCAGCTTAGAGCGATGGACAGGTAGGCCGGTCGAGCAGTACTTC
NA | TRBJ1-5 | NA | TRBV5-1 | CASSLSGPWQPQHF | TGCGCCAGCAGCTTGTCGGGCCCCTGGCAGCCCCAGCATTTT
few | TRBJ1-5 | NA | TRBV4-3 | CASSPIPGPNQPQHF | TGCGCCAGCAGCCCTATACCGGGTCCCAATCAGCCCCAGCATTTT
NA | TRBJ2-3 | NA | TRBV11-2 | CASSLHQAVTQYF | TGTGCCAGCAGCCTTCACCAGGCAGTTACGCAGTATTTT
NA | TRBJ1-2 | NA | TRBV29-1 | CSVARGGVRTF | TGCAGCGTGGCCCGAGGTGGTGTACGCACCTTC
NA | TRBJ1-1 | TRBD1 | TRBV29-1 | CSVVRTGGGGTEAFF | TGCAGCGTTGTAAGGACAGGGGGGGGTGGCACTGAAGCTTTCTTT
NA | TRBJ2-1 | NA | TRBV10-3 | CAISGKVDEQFF | TGTGCCATCAGCGGGAAAGTCGATGAGCAGTTCTTC
NA | TRBJ1-1 | TRBD1 | TRBV6-5 | CASRRQGLNVTEAFF | TGTGCCAGCAGACGACAGGGGCTGAATGTGACTGAAGCTTTCTTT
NA | TRBJ2-3 | TRBD2 | TRBV6-5 | CASSGAGSTDTQYF | TGTGCCAGCAGTGGAGCGGGGAGCACAGATACGCAGTATTTT
NA | TRBJ2-3 | NA | TRBV25-1 | CASSYNSGSTDTQYF | TGTGCCAGCAGTTACAATTCCGGCAGCACAGATACGCAGTATTTT
NA | TRBJ1-5 | NA | TRBV21-1 | CASSAGVPGPQHF | TGTGCCAGCAGTGCCGGGGTCCCTGGGCCCCAGCATTTT
NA | TRBJ1-4 | NA | TRBV5-1 | CASSRQSFGANEKLFF | TGCGCCAGCAGCCGACAGTCCTTTGGGGCTAATGAAAAACTGTTTTTT
once | TRBJ2-7 | NA | TRBV2 | CASKIGRSSYEQYF | TGTGCCAGCAAGATCGGACGGAGCTCCTACGAGCAGTACTTC
few | TRBJ1-6 | NA | TRBV30 | CAWRRGRNSPLHF | TGTGCCTGGAGACGGGGTCGCAATTCACCCCTCCACTTT
NA | TRBJ2-2 | NA | TRBV25-1 | CASSELGDGNTGELFF | TGTGCCAGCAGTGAATTGGGGGACGGTAACACCGGGGAGCTGTTTTTT
NA | TRBJ1-1 | TRBD1 | TRBV5-1 | CASSLQGANTEAFF | TGCGCCAGCAGCTTACAGGGGGCGAACACTGAAGCTTTCTTT
NA | TRBJ2-7 | NA | TRBV5-1 | CASSADPTSSYEQYF | TGCGCCAGCAGCGCAGATCCCACGAGCTCCTACGAGCAGTACTTC
NA | TRBJ1-1 | NA | TRBV10-3 | CAIFAGDAPEAFF | TGTGCCATCTTCGCAGGGGACGCCCCTGAAGCTTTCTTT
NA | TRBJ1-1 | TRBD1 | TRBV14 | CASSLSTGGAFF | TGTGCCAGCAGCCTGTCGACAGGGGGGGCTTTCTTT
NA | TRBJ1-3 | NA | TRBV7-9 | CASSFSLSGNTIYF | TGTGCCAGCAGCTTTTCGCTCTCTGGAAACACCATATATTTT